These T cell receptor beta chains were read from a single sample in a study of cytomegalovirus exposure and HLA in healthy donors. Repertoires were generated with immunoSEQ multiplex PCR, while TCRdb's copy carries only in-frame clones and drops some. This table has about 72,000 clones, about 93% appearing once. Sequencing used PBMCs. All receptors derive from a woman aged 18-35 years in good health and CMV-seropositive. The CDR3 runs from the conserved cysteine through the conserved F or W. A D gene is named only where the DNA matches it firmly. For some rows the clone size is stated as once, few or many, or as a class when expanded; others skip it.

v_call	clone_size	j_call	d_call	cdr3_nt	cdr3_aa
TRBV9	.	TRBJ2-5	.	TGTGCCAGCAGCCCCCCCTCGGGACTTCCTCAAGAGACCCAGTACTTC	CASSPPSGLPQETQYF
TRBV13	.	TRBJ1-1	.	TGTGCCAGCAGTTCCAGGGTTGAAGCTTTCTTT	CASSSRVEAFF
TRBV2	.	TRBJ1-1	.	TGTGCCAGCAGTGAAGCCAGAACAGGGTCGGCTTTCTTT	CASSEARTGSAFF
TRBV27	.	TRBJ1-4	TRBD1	TGTGCCAGCAGCGGACAGGGGGGGCCAACTAATGAAAAACTGTTTTTT	CASSGQGGPTNEKLFF
TRBV27	.	TRBJ1-5	TRBD1	TGTGCCAACTCCGACAGGGGAGGCAATCAGCCCCAGCATTTT	CANSDRGGNQPQHF
TRBV7-3	.	TRBJ1-4	.	TGTGCCAGCGCCGCGCGGGGGGCGCCGGGAGAAAAACTGTTTTTT	CASAARGAPGEKLFF
TRBV2	.	TRBJ2-7	.	TGTGCCAGCAGTGGGTCCCTGAAACAGGGAGTAGGCCTTAACGAGCAGTACTTC	CASSGSLKQGVGLNEQYF
TRBV30	.	TRBJ2-7	TRBD1	TGTGCCTGGAGTGCGGACAGGTCAGGATCCTACGAGCAGTACTTC	CAWSADRSGSYEQYF
TRBV4-3	.	TRBJ2-3	TRBD1	TGCGCCAGCAGCCAAGATCCGGGACAGGGGGCCGGGGGAGATACGCAGTATTTT	CASSQDPGQGAGGDTQYF
TRBV5-1	.	TRBJ2-7	.	TGCGCCAGCAGCTTAGACTACTACGAGCAGTACTTC	CASSLDYYEQYF
TRBV7-6	.	TRBJ2-7	.	TGTGCCAGCAGCTTAGGTGGGCTTGGACAAGGCATCTACGAGCAGTACTTC	CASSLGGLGQGIYEQYF
TRBV5-4	.	TRBJ1-2	.	TGTGCCAGCACCGACTTGGGGGGGGTGAACTATGGCTACACCTTC	CASTDLGGVNYGYTF
TRBV4-1	.	TRBJ1-5	TRBD1	TGCGCCAGCAGCCTGGGACAGGGGATCAAAGGGGGTCAGCCCCAGCATTTT	CASSLGQGIKGGQPQHF
TRBV19	.	TRBJ1-5	TRBD1	TGTGCCAGTAGTATGGGACAGGGGATTGGTCAGCCCCAGCATTTT	CASSMGQGIGQPQHF
TRBV5-1	.	TRBJ2-7	.	TGCGCCAGCAGCCCAAGGGACACAGCCTACGAGCAGTACTTC	CASSPRDTAYEQYF
TRBV11-3	.	TRBJ1-2	.	TGTGCCACTTCTCCCTACACCTTC	CATSPYTF
TRBV4-3	.	TRBJ2-7	.	TGCGCCAGCAGCCAAGATTCTTCGAGTTCCTACGAGCAGTACTTC	CASSQDSSSSYEQYF
TRBV30	few	TRBJ1-3	.	TGTGCCTGGAGTCCGGTTACTGCCTCTGGAAACACCATATATTTT	CAWSPVTASGNTIYF
TRBV30	.	TRBJ1-1	.	TGTGCCTGGAGTGTACTTGGGAACACTGAAGCTTTCTTT	CAWSVLGNTEAFF
TRBV11-2	.	TRBJ1-3	.	TGTGCCAGCAGCTTGGCGGGGGCAGCTGGAAACACCATATATTTT	CASSLAGAAGNTIYF
TRBV18	.	TRBJ1-4	TRBD1	TGTGCCAGCTCACCGGACAGGGGGCCGAATGAAAAACTGTTTTTT	CASSPDRGPNEKLFF
TRBV29-1	.	TRBJ2-2	.	TGCAGCGTTGACGTAACAGGGACCGGGGAGCTGTTTTTT	CSVDVTGTGELFF
TRBV18	few	TRBJ2-5	.	TGTGCCAGCTCACCGGGTCAGGAAGAGACCCAGTACTTC	CASSPGQEETQYF
TRBV11-2	.	TRBJ1-1	.	TGTGCCAGCAGCCCATCCAGGCCCTCCCTCGTGGGGAACACTGAAGCTTTCTTT	CASSPSRPSLVGNTEAFF
TRBV7-2	.	TRBJ2-1	.	TGTGCCAGCAGCCTAAGGAGTAGCGGCTACTCTACCTACAATGAGCAGTTCTTC	CASSLRSSGYSTYNEQFF
TRBV30	.	TRBJ2-1	TRBD2	TGTGCCTGGAAGGAAACGGCGGGGGGGGGTCGTATGCAGTTCTTC	CAWKETAGGGRMQFF
TRBV2	.	TRBJ2-1	TRBD2	TGTGCCAGCACCGGTGACGGACTAGCTAATGACCTGAGCTCCTACAATGAGCAGTTCTTC	CASTGDGLANDLSSYNEQFF
TRBV10-2	once	TRBJ1-6	.	TGCGCCAGCAGTGTATCAGGGCCAAGCTCCTATAATTCACCCCTCCACTTT	CASSVSGPSSYNSPLHF
TRBV7-7	.	TRBJ2-1	.	TGTGCTAGCAGCCCCGCCTTGGGTGGGCGCGAGCAGTTCTTC	CASSPALGGREQFF
TRBV30	.	TRBJ2-1	.	TGTGCCTGGAGTGAACTAGTCTATGAGCAGTTCTTC	CAWSELVYEQFF
TRBV6-5	.	TRBJ2-1	.	TGTGCCAGCAGCCGCGGCGAGTGGAATGAGCAGTTCTTC	CASSRGEWNEQFF
TRBV30	.	TRBJ2-7	TRBD1	TGTGCCTGGAGGCAGGGGGCCCCATACGAGCAGTACTTC	CAWRQGAPYEQYF
TRBV6-1	once	TRBJ1-2	.	TGTGCCAGCAGTGAAACCAGGATCGAAGGCTACACCTTC	CASSETRIEGYTF
TRBV7-3	.	TRBJ2-7	TRBD2	TGTGCCAGCAGCCCCGGGGCGGGAGGGCCCTACGAGCAGTACTTC	CASSPGAGGPYEQYF
TRBV9	.	TRBJ2-3	.	TGTGCCAGCAGCGTAGTACCAGGGTCCGTGGTTACGCAGTATTTT	CASSVVPGSVVTQYF
TRBV30	.	TRBJ2-7	TRBD1	TGTGCCTGGAGTGAACAACAGGGGCCCTCCTACGAGCAGTACTTC	CAWSEQQGPSYEQYF
TRBV9	.	TRBJ2-7	TRBD1	TGTGCCAGCAGCGTAGACGGGACAGGGTACTACGAGCAGTACTTC	CASSVDGTGYYEQYF
TRBV28	.	TRBJ1-1	TRBD1	TGTGCCAGCAGAGTCCCGGGACAGGGTGTTGCTTTCTTT	CASRVPGQGVAFF
TRBV7-9	.	TRBJ2-1	TRBD1	TGTGCCAGCAGCTCCCGAGGGGGCGCCGGATCAAATGAGCAGTTCTTC	CASSSRGGAGSNEQFF
TRBV7-2	.	TRBJ2-7	.	TGTGCCAGCAGCTCTAGCGTGGGCGAGCAGTACTTC	CASSSSVGEQYF
TRBV5-1	.	TRBJ2-1	TRBD2	TGCGCCAGCAGCAACACTAGCGGAGGGGACTATGAGCAGTTCTTC	CASSNTSGGDYEQFF
TRBV7-7	.	TRBJ2-2	.	TGTGCTAGCAGCCCCAGGCGGGACAGTTTGCCCGGGGAGCTGTTTTTT	CASSPRRDSLPGELFF
TRBV25-1	.	TRBJ2-1	.	TGTGCCAGCAGTGGGGCTAGCGTTTTTTACAATGAGCAGTTCTTC	CASSGASVFYNEQFF
TRBV28	once	TRBJ1-1	TRBD1	TGTGCCAGCAGGGCAATTACAGGGGGCATGAACACTGAAGCTTTCTTT	CASRAITGGMNTEAFF
TRBV21-1	.	TRBJ1-1	.	TGTGCCAGCAGCATTCAAGACAGGGAAGCTTTCTTT	CASSIQDREAFF
TRBV5-1	.	TRBJ2-2	TRBD2	TGCGCCAGCAGCCTTGAATCGGGACTAGCGGGAACCGGGGAGCTGTTTTTT	CASSLESGLAGTGELFF
TRBV5-1	.	TRBJ1-1	TRBD1	TGCGCCAGCAGCTTGGTCACCCCGGGACAGTATACTGAAGCTTTCTTT	CASSLVTPGQYTEAFF
TRBV5-8	.	TRBJ2-1	.	TGTGCCAGCAGCTTGATCAGGGGTCACAATGAGCAGTTCTTC	CASSLIRGHNEQFF
TRBV6-1	.	TRBJ1-5	.	TGTGCCACCTCAGGGCGGATTGGGGCTAATCAGCCCCAGCATTTT	CATSGRIGANQPQHF
TRBV2	.	TRBJ2-2	.	TGTGCCAGCAGTGAGTGGGCAGGGAACACCGGGGAGCTGTTTTTT	CASSEWAGNTGELFF